This TCR beta chain comes out of a study of cytomegalovirus exposure and HLA in healthy donors. Study results and limitations: Cytomegalovirus-associated TCR beta chains were listed, numbering 164.

Profiled with immunoSEQ multiplex PCR; TCRdb holds only in-frame clones, not every one. Altogether under 200,000 clones are present, 70% to 90% being singletons, with the ten largest covering roughly 6%. From germline, CDR1 is LGHNA and CDR2 YSLEER. This CDR3 comprises 16 residues. V lost 3 bases, J lost 0 bases, and 15 bases lay in between. To note about this clone: Antigen: not known.

Sequencing was carried out using PBMCs. This chain uses TRBV4-3 with TRBJ2-7; tentative D call: TRBD1 (6 bases). This clonotype was sampled from a woman under 40 in good health and CMV-seronegative. Here the CDR3 reads CASSQEVRGISYEQYF. DNA for the CDR3: TGCGCCAGCAGCCAGGAAGTGAGGGGGATCTCCTACGAGCAGTACTTC.